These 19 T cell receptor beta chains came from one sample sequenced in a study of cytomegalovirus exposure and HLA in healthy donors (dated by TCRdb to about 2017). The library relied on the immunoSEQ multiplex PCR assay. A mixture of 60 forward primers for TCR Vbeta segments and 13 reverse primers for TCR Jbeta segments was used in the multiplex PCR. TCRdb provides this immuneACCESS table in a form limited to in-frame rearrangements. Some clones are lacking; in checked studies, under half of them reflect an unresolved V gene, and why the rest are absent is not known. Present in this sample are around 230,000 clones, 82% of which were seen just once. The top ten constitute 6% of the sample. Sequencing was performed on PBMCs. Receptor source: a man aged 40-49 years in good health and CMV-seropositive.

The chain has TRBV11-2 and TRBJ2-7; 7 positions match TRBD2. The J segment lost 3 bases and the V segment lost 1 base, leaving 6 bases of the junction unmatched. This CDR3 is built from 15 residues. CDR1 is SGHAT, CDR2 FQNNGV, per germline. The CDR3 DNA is TGTGCCAGCAGCTTAGCGCCGGGAGGTTACTACGAGCAGTACGTC. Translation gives CASSLAPGGYYEQYV.

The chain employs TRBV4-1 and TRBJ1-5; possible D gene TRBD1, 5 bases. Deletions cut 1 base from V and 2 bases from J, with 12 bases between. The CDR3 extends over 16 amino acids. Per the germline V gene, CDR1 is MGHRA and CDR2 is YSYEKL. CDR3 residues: CASSQVFREGNQPQHF. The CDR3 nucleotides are TGCGCCAGCAGCCAAGTCTTCAGGGAGGGCAATCAGCCCCAGCATTTT.

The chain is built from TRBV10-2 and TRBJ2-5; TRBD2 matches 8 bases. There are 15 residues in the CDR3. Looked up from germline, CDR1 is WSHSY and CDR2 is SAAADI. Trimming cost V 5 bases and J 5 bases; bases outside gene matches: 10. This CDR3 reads CASSPRLAMGETQYF. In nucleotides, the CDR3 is TGCGCCAGCAGTCCAAGACTAGCGATGGGGGAGACCCAGTACTTC.

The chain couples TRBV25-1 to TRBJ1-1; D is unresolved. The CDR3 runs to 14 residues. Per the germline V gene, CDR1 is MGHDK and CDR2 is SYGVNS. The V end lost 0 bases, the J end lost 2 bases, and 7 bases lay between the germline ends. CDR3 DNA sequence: TGTGCCAGCAGTGAATATGCCAGAAACACTGAAGCTTTCTTT. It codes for CASSEYARNTEAFF.

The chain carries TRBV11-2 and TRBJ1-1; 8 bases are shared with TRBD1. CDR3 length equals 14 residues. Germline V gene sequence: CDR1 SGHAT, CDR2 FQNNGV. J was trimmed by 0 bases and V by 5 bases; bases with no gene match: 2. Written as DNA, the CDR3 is TGTGCCAGCAGCCGGGACAGGATGAACACTGAAGCTTTCTTT. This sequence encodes CASSRDRMNTEAFF.

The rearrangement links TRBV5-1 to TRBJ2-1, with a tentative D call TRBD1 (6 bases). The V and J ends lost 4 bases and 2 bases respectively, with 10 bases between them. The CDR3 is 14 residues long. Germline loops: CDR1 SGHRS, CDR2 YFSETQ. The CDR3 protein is CASSLQGPYNEQFF. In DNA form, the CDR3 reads TGCGCCAGCAGCCTACAGGGTCCCTACAATGAGCAGTTCTTC.

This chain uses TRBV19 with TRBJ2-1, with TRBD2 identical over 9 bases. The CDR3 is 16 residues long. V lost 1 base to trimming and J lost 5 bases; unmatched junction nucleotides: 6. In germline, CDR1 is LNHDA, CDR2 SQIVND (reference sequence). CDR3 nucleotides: TGTGCCAGTAGTATAGTGGCTAGCGGGACCCACAATGAGCAGTTCTTC. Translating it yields CASSIVASGTHNEQFF.

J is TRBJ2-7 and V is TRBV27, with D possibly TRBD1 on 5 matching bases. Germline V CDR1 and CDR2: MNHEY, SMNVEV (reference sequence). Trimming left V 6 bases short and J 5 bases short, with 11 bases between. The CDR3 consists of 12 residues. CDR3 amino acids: CASSPGFHEQYF. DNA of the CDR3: TGTGCCAGCAGCCCAGGGTTCCACGAGCAGTACTTC.

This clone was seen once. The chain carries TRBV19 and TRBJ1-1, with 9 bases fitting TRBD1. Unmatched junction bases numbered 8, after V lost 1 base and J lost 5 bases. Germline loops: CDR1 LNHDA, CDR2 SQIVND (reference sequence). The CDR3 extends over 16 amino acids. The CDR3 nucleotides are TGTGCCAGTAGTATAGGCGGGACAGGGCTGCGGACTGAAGCTTTCTTT. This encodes CASSIGGTGLRTEAFF. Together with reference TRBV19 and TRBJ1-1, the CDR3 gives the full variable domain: DGGITQSPKYLFRKEGQNVTLSCEQNLNHDAMYWYRQDPGQGLRLIYYSQIVNDFQKGDIAEGYSVSREKKESFPLTVTSAQKNPTAFYLCASSIGGTGLRTEAFFGQGTRLTVV.

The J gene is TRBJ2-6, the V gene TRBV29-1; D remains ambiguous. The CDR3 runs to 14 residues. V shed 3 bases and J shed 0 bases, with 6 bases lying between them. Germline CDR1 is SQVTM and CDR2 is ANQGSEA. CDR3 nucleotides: TGCAGCGTTGAGTCGAGCTCTGGGGCCAACGTCCTGACTTTC. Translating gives CSVESSSGANVLTF.

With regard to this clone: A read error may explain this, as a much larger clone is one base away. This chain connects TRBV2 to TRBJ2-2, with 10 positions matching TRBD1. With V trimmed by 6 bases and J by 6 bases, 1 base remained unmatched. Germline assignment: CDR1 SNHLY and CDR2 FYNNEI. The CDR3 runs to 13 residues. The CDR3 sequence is CASRGTGAGELFF. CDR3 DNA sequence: TGTGCCAGCAGGGGGACAGGGGCCGGGGAGCTGTTTTTT.

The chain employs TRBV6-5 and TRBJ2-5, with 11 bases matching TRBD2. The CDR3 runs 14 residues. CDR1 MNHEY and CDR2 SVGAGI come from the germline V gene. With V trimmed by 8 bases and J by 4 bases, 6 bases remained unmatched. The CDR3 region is CASLSGRGGETQYF. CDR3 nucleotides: TGTGCCAGCCTTAGCGGGAGGGGGGGAGAGACCCAGTACTTC.

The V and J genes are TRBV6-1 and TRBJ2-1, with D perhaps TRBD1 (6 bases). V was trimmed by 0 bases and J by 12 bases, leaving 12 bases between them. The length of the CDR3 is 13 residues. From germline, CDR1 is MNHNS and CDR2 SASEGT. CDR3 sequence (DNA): TGTGCCAGCAGTGAAGCGCAGGGGACATTGCAGTTCTTC. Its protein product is CASSEAQGTLQFF.

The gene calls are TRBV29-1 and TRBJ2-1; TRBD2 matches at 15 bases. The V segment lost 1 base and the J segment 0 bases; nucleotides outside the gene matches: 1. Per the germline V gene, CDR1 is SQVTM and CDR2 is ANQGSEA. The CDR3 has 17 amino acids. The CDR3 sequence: CSVEGTSGRASYNEQFF. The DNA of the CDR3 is TGCAGCGTTGAAGGGACTAGCGGGAGGGCCTCCTACAATGAGCAGTTCTTC.

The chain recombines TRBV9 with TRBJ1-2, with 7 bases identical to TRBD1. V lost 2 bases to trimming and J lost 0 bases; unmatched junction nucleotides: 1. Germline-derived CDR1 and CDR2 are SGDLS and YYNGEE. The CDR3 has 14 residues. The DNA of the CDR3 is TGTGCCAGCAGCGTCACAGGGGCTAACTATGGCTACACCTTC. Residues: CASSVTGANYGYTF.

Written as DNA, the CDR3 is TGTGCCATCAGTGAAGGTAGCGGGAGGGCCAATGAGCAGTTCTTC. Its translation is CAISEGSGRANEQFF. The chain is built from TRBV10-3 and TRBJ2-1, with 11 bases fitting TRBD2. CDR3 length: 15 amino acids. The germline V gene has CDR1 ENHRY and CDR2 SYGVKD. The V gene end was trimmed by 3 bases and the J gene end by 6 bases; junction bases not matched to a gene: 4.

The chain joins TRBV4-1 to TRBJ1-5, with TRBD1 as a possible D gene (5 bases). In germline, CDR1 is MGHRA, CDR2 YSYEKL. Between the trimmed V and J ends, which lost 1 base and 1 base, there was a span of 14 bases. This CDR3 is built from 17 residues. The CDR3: CASSQASGEGSNQPQHF. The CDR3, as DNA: TGCGCCAGCAGCCAAGCTTCGGGGGAGGGGAGCAATCAGCCCCAGCATTTT.

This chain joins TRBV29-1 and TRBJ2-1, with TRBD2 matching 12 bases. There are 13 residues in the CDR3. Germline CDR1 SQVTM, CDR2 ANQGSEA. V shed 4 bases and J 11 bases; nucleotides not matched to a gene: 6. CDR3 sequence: CSVGGTSGFKQFF. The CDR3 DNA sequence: TGCAGCGTTGGCGGGACTAGCGGGTTTAAGCAGTTCTTC.

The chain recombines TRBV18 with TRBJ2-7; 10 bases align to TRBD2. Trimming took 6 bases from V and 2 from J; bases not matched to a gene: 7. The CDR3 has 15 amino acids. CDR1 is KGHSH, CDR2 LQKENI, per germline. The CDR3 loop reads CASSPGLAEAYEQYV. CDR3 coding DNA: TGTGCCAGCTCGCCCGGACTAGCGGAGGCCTACGAGCAGTACGTC.